This TCR beta chain was recorded in a study of OX40 agonist ivuxolimab in advanced cancers. On the study more broadly: The drug used for patients, ivuxolimab, was an agonistic anti-OX40 (CD134) antibody. Study-wide results and caveats: Expanded clones tended on average to be more numerous among CD8+ T cells than CD4+. The authors also found low normalized T-cell clonal expansion in some nonresponders.

The germline gives CDR1 SGHNT, CDR2 YENEEA. The CDR3 covers 15 residues. The ends lost 5 bases at V and 3 bases at J; junction bases unmatched: 7. On this clone itself: The antigen remains unidentified.

The repertoire was sequenced with immunoSEQ multiplex PCR; TCRdb's copy has only in-frame clones and lacks some. The table includes about 100,000 clones, approximately 90% detected once. Patients with a history of autoimmune disease or on systemic immunosuppression were excluded. Material: CD4+ or CD8+ T cells sorted from blood, obtained in a trial of the OX40 agonist ivuxolimab. J is TRBJ2-1 and V is TRBV11-3, with TRBD1 matching 7 bases. The clonotype comes from an adult with an advanced solid tumor such as melanoma, head and neck, liver or kidney cancer. CDR3: CASSPRGLGYNEQFF. In DNA form, the CDR3 reads TGTGCCAGCAGCCCGAGGGGGCTCGGCTACAATGAGCAGTTCTTC.